Listed here are 14 T cell receptor beta chains from one sample, sequenced in a study of shared clonotypes between healthy human individuals. Profiling relied on immunoSEQ multiplex PCR, and the TCRdb table lists in-frame clones only, not all of them. Among 2.3 million or so clones listed, over 90% were seen once. The specimen sequenced was naive CD4+ T cells from PBMCs. Subset described: CD45RA+ positively selected. These receptors were collected from a man aged 18 to 29 in good health. Some clones in this sample may be carry-over from other donors' samples.

The rearrangement links TRBV7-9 to TRBJ2-3; TRBD2 matches 15 bases. This CDR3 contains 18 residues. CDR1 SEHNR and CDR2 FQNEAQ come from the germline V gene (reference sequence). V was clipped by 1 base and J by 6 bases; unmatched bases: 8. The CDR3 sequence: CASSLGRTSGRGTDTQYF. The CDR3 region has the DNA TGTGCCAGCAGCTTAGGACGGACTAGCGGGAGGGGTACGGATACGCAGTATTTT.

Note on this clone: Other DNA sequences within the sample encode an identical CDR3. This chain connects TRBV19 to TRBJ1-5; D is unclear. V lost 5 bases, J lost 2 bases, and 7 bases lay in between. CDR3 size: 13 residues. Per the germline V gene, CDR1 is LNHDA and CDR2 is SQIVND (reference sequence). The CDR3, as DNA: TGTGCCAGTAGTGATAGTGGCAATCAGCCCCAGCATTTT. Translated: CASSDSGNQPQHF.

The chain couples TRBV11-2 to TRBJ1-1, with D possibly being TRBD1 (6 bases). The V end lost 4 bases, the J end lost 4 bases, and 16 bases lay between the germline ends. Germline V gene lookup returns CDR1 SGHAT and CDR2 FQNNGV. The CDR3 is 15 amino acids. The CDR3 sequence is CASSSSKGGGTEAFF. DNA of the CDR3: TGTGCCAGCAGCTCATCGAAGGGGGGAGGCACTGAAGCTTTCTTT.

This clone turned up a few times. The chain recombines TRBV15 with TRBJ1-2; D unclear. The V end was cut by 4 bases, the J end by 8 bases, with 11 bases between. The germline gives CDR1 LNHNV, CDR2 YYDKDF (reference sequence). This CDR3 comprises 12 residues. This CDR3 is CATSTPVWGYTF. The CDR3 nucleotides read TGTGCCACCAGCACGCCTGTTTGGGGCTACACCTTC.

The CDR3 DNA is TGTGCCAGCAGCCCCTTAGGGGCGGACCCCTACGAGCAGTACTTC. It is translated as CASSPLGADPYEQYF. The rearrangement uses TRBV11-2 and TRBJ2-7; tentatively, D is TRBD1 (5 bases). The CDR3 runs 15 residues. The germline gives CDR1 SGHAT, CDR2 FQNNGV. The V end was cut by 5 bases, the J end by 2 bases, with 16 bases between.

This chain links TRBV27 with TRBJ2-7; 10 bases align to TRBD2. The length of the CDR3 is 15 residues. V shed 6 bases and J 4 bases; nucleotides not matched to a gene: 9. Germline-derived CDR1 and CDR2 are MNHEY and SMNVEV (reference sequence). The CDR3 protein is CASSRAGLAEYEQYF. The CDR3, as DNA: TGTGCCAGCAGCCGAGCCGGACTAGCGGAGTACGAGCAGTACTTC.

The rearrangement uses TRBV29-1 and TRBJ2-7; 9 bases are shared with TRBD1. Trimming at V came to 3 bases and at J to 0 bases, leaving 3 bases not matched to a gene. CDR3 size: 14 residues. Germline CDR1 and CDR2: SQVTM and ANQGSEA. CDR3 sequence reads: CSVDSDRGSYEQYF. The CDR3 DNA sequence: TGCAGCGTTGACTCGGACAGGGGCTCCTACGAGCAGTACTTC.

J is TRBJ2-1 and V is TRBV28, with D perhaps TRBD1 (5 bases). Deletions cut 9 bases from V and 0 bases from J, with 12 bases between. The germline V gene encodes CDR1 MDHEN and CDR2 SYDVKM. The CDR3 runs to 14 residues. The CDR3 spells CASVTGSSYNEQFF. The DNA for the CDR3 is TGTGCCAGTGTCACAGGAAGCTCCTACAATGAGCAGTTCTTC.

The chain couples TRBV10-1 to TRBJ2-7; 11 nucleotides align to TRBD1. Germline lookup yields CDR1 WNHNN and CDR2 SYGVQD (reference sequence). V trimming: 5 bases; J trimming: 6 bases; junction bases outside the gene matches: 9. The CDR3 contains 15 residues. CDR3 coding DNA: TGCGCCAGCAGTTCCTCCGGGACAGGGGGTGCCGAGCAGTACTTC. It translates to CASSSSGTGGAEQYF.

The rearrangement joins TRBV19 to TRBJ2-1; a possible D gene is TRBD1 (5 bases). The CDR3 consists of 15 residues. V gave up 5 bases and J gave up 4 bases, with 15 bases separating them. The V gene's germline CDR1 is LNHDA and CDR2 SQIVND (reference sequence). The CDR3 region has the DNA TGTGCCAGTAGTGCCCTGTGGACAAGTTACAATGAGCAGTTCTTC. It encodes CASSALWTSYNEQFF. The complete variable domain, with remaining parts taken from reference TRBV19 and TRBJ2-1, reads DGGITQSPKYLFRKEGQNVTLSCEQNLNHDAMYWYRQDPGQGLRLIYYSQIVNDFQKGDIAEGYSVSREKKESFPLTVTSAQKNPTAFYLCASSALWTSYNEQFFGPGTRLTVL.

As concerns this clone: With only one base between it and a far larger clone, this is likely a read error. The chain recombines TRBV7-9 with TRBJ2-5; 11 bases are shared with TRBD1. The CDR3 sequence is 14 residues long. Looked up from germline, CDR1 is SEHNR and CDR2 is FQNEAQ (reference sequence). J gave up 4 bases and V 5 bases, and 3 bases lay outside the gene matches. DNA of the CDR3: TGTGCCAGCAGCCCGGACAGGGGGCGAGAGACCCAGTACTTC. Protein sequence: CASSPDRGRETQYF.

For this clone: This specimen includes other DNA sequences encoding the same CDR3. This sequence joins TRBV10-3 and TRBJ2-3; a possible D gene is TRBD2 (5 bases). The CDR3 contains 14 residues. Germline V gives CDR1 ENHRY, CDR2 SYGVKD. Trimming stripped 0 bases from V and 4 bases from J, with 8 bases between. The CDR3 sequence is CAISESLAADTQYF. DNA of the CDR3: TGTGCCATCAGTGAGTCCCTAGCCGCAGATACGCAGTATTTT.

The rearrangement uses TRBV7-8 and TRBJ2-5, with D tentatively TRBD1 (6 bases). Trimming pared 6 bases from V and 2 bases from J, leaving 10 bases between. The V gene's germline CDR1 is SGHVS and CDR2 FQNEAQ. This CDR3 region has 13 residues. CDR3 in amino acids: CASRQGTQETQYF. The DNA for the CDR3 is TGTGCCAGCAGACAAGGGACACAAGAGACCCAGTACTTC.

Details on this clone: This specimen includes other DNA sequences encoding the same CDR3. V usage is TRBV7-9 and J usage is TRBJ1-4, with D unclear. Germline V gives CDR1 SEHNR, CDR2 FQNEAQ (reference sequence). The germline V and J ends were trimmed by 5 bases and 0 bases, with 10 bases remaining between them. This CDR3 is 15 amino acids long. CDR3 sequence reads: CASSPRRATNEKLFF. In DNA, the CDR3 is TGTGCCAGCAGCCCCAGACGGGCAACTAATGAAAAACTGTTTTTT.